This TCR beta chain originates from a study of blood T cell repertoires in COVID-19. The repertoire was sequenced with immunoSEQ multiplex PCR; TCRdb's copy has only in-frame clones and lacks some. Here the sample spans under 200,000 clones, 86% being singletons. The Seattle patients, enrolled during active infection, were followed longitudinally. V gave up 6 bases and J gave up 3 bases; unmatched junction bases: 5. The CDR3 extends over 14 amino acids. In germline, CDR1 is MNHNY, CDR2 SVGAGI (reference sequence). The table lists this clone with a few counts. Input material: peripheral blood. This TCR was sampled from a woman aged 55-69 years with COVID-19, enrolled during active disease. The chain joins TRBV6-6 to TRBJ2-7; 10 bases align to TRBD1. The CDR3 DNA reads as TGTGCCAGCAGAATGGGACAGGGGAGCTACGAGCAGTACTTC. This sequence encodes CASRMGQGSYEQYF.